Presented here are 27 T cell receptor beta chains from one specimen sequenced in a study of blood T cell repertoires in COVID-19 (dated by TCRdb to about 2020). Libraries were built with the immunoSEQ multiplex PCR assay. The immuneACCESS repertoire file appears here via TCRdb, limited to in-frame rearrangements. These files lack a portion of the clones; in checked studies, under half of the deficit traces to unresolved V genes, and the cause of the others is not known. This sample comprises some 210,000 clones, 80% to 90% of them detected only once. The top ten clonotypes cover about 8% of the sample. Sequences were obtained from peripheral blood. The receptors come from a woman aged 50 to 60 with active or convalescent COVID-19.

The rearrangement joins TRBV7-9 to TRBJ1-3; no definite D call. Per germline, CDR1 SEHNR and CDR2 FQNEAQ (reference sequence). CDR3 length: 13 residues. With 0 bases removed from V and 2 bases from J, the gap between germline ends came to 2 bases. The CDR3 region has the DNA TGTGCCAGCAGCTTAGCTACTGGAAACACCATATATTTT. The encoded protein is CASSLATGNTIYF. Full variable domain (rest looked up from reference TRBV7-9 and TRBJ1-3): DTGVSQNPRHKITKRGQNVTFRCDPISEHNRLYWYRQTLGQGPEFLTYFQNEAQLEKSRLLSDRFSAERPKGSFSTLEIQRTEQGDSAMYLCASSLATGNTIYFGEGSWLTVV.

This chain uses TRBV5-6 with TRBJ1-3; D is undetermined. Trimming removed 2 bases at V and 0 bases at J, with 6 bases between. Looked up from germline, CDR1 is SGHDT and CDR2 is YYEEEE. The CDR3 is made up of 14 amino acids. CDR3 residues: CASSFAISGNTIYF. In nucleotides, the CDR3 is TGTGCCAGCAGCTTCGCGATCTCTGGAAACACCATATATTTT. Combining the CDR3 with reference TRBV5-6 and TRBJ1-3 gives the whole variable domain DAGVTQSPTHLIKTRGQQVTLRCSPKSGHDTVSWYQQALGQGPQFIFQYYEEEERQRGNFPDRFSGHQFPNYSSELNVNALLLGDSALYLCASSFAISGNTIYFGEGSWLTVV.

The chain combines TRBV19 with TRBJ1-2; D remains unclear. V lost 6 bases to trimming and J lost 3 bases, with 11 bases between them. The length of the CDR3 is 13 residues. Germline CDR1 reads LNHDA; CDR2 reads SQIVND (reference sequence). The DNA for the CDR3 is TGTGCCAGTAGGCAGGTGCCGGACTATGGCTACACCTTC. It codes for CASRQVPDYGYTF.

In this sample, this clone turned up a few times. CDR3 in amino acids: CASSWARRQGSSYEQYF. CDR3 DNA: TGTGCCAGCAGCTGGGCTCGGAGACAGGGTAGCTCCTACGAGCAGTACTTC. The chain recombines TRBV5-6 with TRBJ2-7; 7 bases align to TRBD1. Germline V gene sequence: CDR1 SGHDT, CDR2 YYEEEE. The CDR3 length is 17 residues. V was clipped by 3 bases and J by 0 bases; unmatched bases: 12.

The chain uses TRBV29-1 and TRBJ2-7; TRBD1 agrees at 7 bases. V gave up 6 bases and J gave up 6 bases; unmatched junction bases: 11. The CDR3 consists of 13 residues. From germline, CDR1 is SQVTM and CDR2 ANQGSEA. The CDR3 nucleotides read TGCAGCGTGGAGACGGACAGGCCAAGCGAGCAGTACTTC. Its protein is CSVETDRPSEQYF.

The chain uses TRBV5-1 and TRBJ2-2; 16 bases are a match to TRBD2. CDR1 and CDR2 (germline): SGHRS, YFSETQ. The CDR3 is 18 amino acids. Unmatched junction bases numbered 6, after V lost 4 bases and J lost 3 bases. DNA for the CDR3: TGCGCCAGCAGCAGGGGACTAGCGGGAGGGCCCGACACCGGGGAGCTGTTTTTT. This translates into CASSRGLAGGPDTGELFF.

This clone was detected a few times. The V and J genes are TRBV5-1 and TRBJ1-4, with 7 bases matching TRBD1. This CDR3 contains 16 residues. V gave up 4 bases and J gave up 3 bases; unmatched junction bases: 9. The germline gives CDR1 SGHRS, CDR2 YFSETQ. CDR3 nucleotides: TGCGCCAGCAGCGGAGGACAGGAGATTGCTAATGAAAAACTGTTTTTT. Translation: CASSGGQEIANEKLFF.

The V and J genes are TRBV5-1 and TRBJ1-4, with D tentatively TRBD1 (6 bases). V was trimmed by 3 bases and J by 2 bases, leaving 11 bases between them. Germline lookup yields CDR1 SGHRS and CDR2 YFSETQ. The CDR3 is 15 amino acids. As DNA, the CDR3 is TGCGCCAGCAGCTACCAGGGGAGCACTAATGAAAAACTGTTTTTT. This sequence encodes CASSYQGSTNEKLFF.

V is TRBV11-2 and J is TRBJ1-5; D unresolved. Germline lookup yields CDR1 SGHAT and CDR2 FQNNGV. The CDR3 consists of 15 residues. The V end lost 0 bases, the J end lost 3 bases, and 9 bases lay between the germline ends. CDR3 residues: CASSLDLSPNQPQHF. The DNA of the CDR3 is TGTGCCAGCAGCTTAGATCTATCCCCCAATCAGCCCCAGCATTTT. Full variable domain (rest looked up from reference TRBV11-2 and TRBJ1-5): EAGVAQSPRYKIIEKRQSVAFWCNPISGHATLYWYQQILGQGPKLLIQFQNNGVVDDSQLPKDRFSAERLKGVDSTLKIQPAKLEDSAVYLCASSLDLSPNQPQHFGDGTRLSIL.

In its sample, this clone was seen once. The chain uses TRBV14 and TRBJ2-7; D perhaps matches TRBD1 (7 bases). CDR1 and CDR2 from the germline V gene are SGHDN and FVKESK. CDR3 length: 17 residues. V lost 6 bases to trimming and J lost 0 bases, with 21 bases between them. The CDR3 coding sequence is TGTGCCAGCAGACGGACTACAGGGGCCCCGCGCTCCTACGAGCAGTACGTC. This encodes CASRRTTGAPRSYEQYV.

The rearrangement joins TRBV28 to TRBJ1-1; the match to TRBD1 covers 7 bases. Looked up from germline, CDR1 is MDHEN and CDR2 is SYDVKM. Losses at the gene ends were 10 bases for V and 6 bases for J; bases not matched to a gene: 17. The CDR3 consists of 15 residues. CDR3 protein: CATLTPQRGRPEAFF. The CDR3 region has the DNA TGTGCCACCCTGACCCCCCAAAGGGGGCGACCTGAAGCTTTCTTT.

The chain has TRBV9 and TRBJ2-1, with D hard to call. Germline values: CDR1 SGDLS, CDR2 YYNGEE. The CDR3 runs to 11 residues. Trimming cost V 5 bases and J 10 bases, with 10 bases left between them. The CDR3: CASRQAEEQFF. The CDR3 region has the DNA TGTGCCAGCAGGCAGGCCGAGGAGCAGTTCTTC.

The CDR3 is CASSLQGATDTQYF. The CDR3 coding sequence is TGTGCCAGCAGTTTACAGGGGGCCACAGATACGCAGTATTTT. The V call is TRBV2, the J call TRBJ2-3, with TRBD1 identical over 9 bases. The germline V gene has CDR1 SNHLY and CDR2 FYNNEI. The CDR3 spans 14 residues. V was clipped by 5 bases and J by 2 bases; unmatched bases: 2.

The chain uses TRBV27 and TRBJ2-3; TRBD2 matches 9 bases. CDR3 length equals 15 residues. Germline assignment: CDR1 MNHEY and CDR2 SMNVEV (reference sequence). The junction had 5 bases not matched to a gene; V was cut back by 6 bases and J by 1 base. CDR3 nucleotides: TGTGCCAGCAGCTTCCGGACTAGCGGCACAGATACGCAGTATTTT. It specifies CASSFRTSGTDTQYF.

The CDR3 is CAADERGSNYGYTF. DNA for the CDR3: TGTGCCGCTGATGAAAGGGGCAGTAACTATGGCTACACCTTC. V usage is TRBV6-5 and J usage is TRBJ1-2; possible D gene TRBD1, 5 bases. V was pared by 11 bases and J by 1 base, with 17 bases between. Germline V CDR1 and CDR2: MNHEY, SVGAGI. The CDR3 sequence is 14 residues long.

The V call is TRBV28, the J call TRBJ1-3; D possibly corresponds to TRBD1 (5 bases). The V and J ends lost 2 bases and 4 bases respectively, with 15 bases between them. CDR1 and CDR2 from the germline V gene are MDHEN and SYDVKM. The CDR3 consists of 16 residues. CDR3 in DNA: TGTGCCAGCAGTTTAAGGGACGGGAGGGAAGGAAACACCATATATTTT. Its translation: CASSLRDGREGNTIYF.

This clone was observed a few times. The CDR3, as DNA: TGTGCCAGCAGCCGGGAGGGTGAAGGCTACACCTTC. Translation: CASSREGEGYTF. V is TRBV12-3 or TRBV12-4 and J is TRBJ1-2; D is uncertain. Trimming shortened V by 6 bases and J by 8 bases, and 13 bases separated the two germline ends. The CDR3 runs 12 residues.

The J gene is TRBJ2-5, the V gene TRBV28, with 8 bases aligning to TRBD2. Germline CDR1 and CDR2: MDHEN and SYDVKM. The J segment lost 3 bases and the V segment lost 7 bases, leaving 4 bases of the junction unmatched. This CDR3 has 13 amino acids. This CDR3 reads CASTEAGEETQYF. The DNA for the CDR3 is TGTGCCAGCACCGAAGCGGGGGAAGAGACCCAGTACTTC. Full variable domain (outside the CDR3, taken from reference TRBV28 and TRBJ2-5): DVKVTQSSRYLVKRTGEKVFLECVQDMDHENMFWYRQDPGLGLRLIYFSYDVKMKEKGDIPEGYSVSREKKERFSLILESASTNQTSMYLCASTEAGEETQYFGPGTRLLVL.

The chain uses TRBV10-3 and TRBJ1-1, with 7 bases identical to TRBD1. The germline gives CDR1 ENHRY, CDR2 SYGVKD. The CDR3 spans 15 residues. With V trimmed by 2 bases and J by 1 base, 4 bases remained unmatched. The CDR3 reads CAISETGTANTEAFF. The CDR3 DNA sequence: TGTGCCATCAGTGAGACTGGGACAGCGAACACTGAAGCTTTCTTT.

The chain uses TRBV6-5 and TRBJ2-5; 9 bases map to TRBD1. Germline CDR1 MNHEY, CDR2 SVGAGI. The CDR3 has 14 residues. V was clipped by 7 bases and J by 5 bases; unmatched bases: 8. CDR3: CASIPGTGMETQYF. CDR3 nucleotides: TGTGCCAGCATCCCCGGGACAGGGATGGAGACCCAGTACTTC.

The chain joins TRBV28 to TRBJ1-4; 11 bases are shared with TRBD1. Per germline, CDR1 MDHEN and CDR2 SYDVKM. The CDR3 extends over 14 amino acids. With 4 bases clipped from V and 10 bases from J, the junction kept 5 bases outside the gene matches. The CDR3 DNA follows: TGTGCCAGCAGTTCCACGGACAGGGGGCGAAAACTGTTTTTT. Its translation is CASSSTDRGRKLFF.

This clone has more than one count but fewer than ten. The chain carries TRBV3-1 (or the pseudogene TRBV3-2) and TRBJ2-1; 14 bases align to TRBD2. The junction had 5 bases not matched to a gene; V was cut back by 0 bases and J by 4 bases. The CDR3 covers 18 residues. Germline V gene sequence: CDR1 LGHDT, CDR2 YNNKEL (reference sequence). DNA for the CDR3: TGTGCCAGCAGCCAAGATTGGACTAGCGGGAGGCTTTACAATGAGCAGTTCTTC. Protein sequence: CASSQDWTSGRLYNEQFF.

The CDR3 spells CASSQTAFSGANVLTF. The CDR3 coding sequence is TGCGCCAGCAGCCAGACTGCGTTCTCTGGGGCCAACGTCCTGACTTTC. This chain joins TRBV4-1 and TRBJ2-6; the D is unclear. This CDR3 has 16 amino acids. Deletions cut 3 bases from V and 0 bases from J, with 9 bases between. Germline-derived CDR1 and CDR2 are MGHRA and YSYEKL.

This chain links TRBV28 with TRBJ1-1; a weak D match, TRBD1 (5 bases). Germline CDR1 and CDR2: MDHEN and SYDVKM. V lost 5 bases, J lost 1 base, and 11 bases lay in between. The CDR3 runs to 14 residues. Here the CDR3 reads CASSTPGGNTEAFF. CDR3 bases: TGTGCCAGCAGTACCCCGGGGGGGAACACTGAAGCTTTCTTT.

The V call is TRBV4-1, the J call TRBJ1-4, with D possibly matching TRBD1 (5 bases). The length of the CDR3 is 12 residues. V was shortened by 8 bases and J by 8 bases, with 12 bases between the two germline ends. CDR1 is MGHRA, CDR2 YSYEKL, per germline. CDR3 residues: CASRSSGEKLFF. The CDR3, as DNA: TGCGCCAGCCGGTCCTCAGGGGAAAAACTGTTTTTT.

This clone was seen only a few times. The chain joins TRBV5-1 to TRBJ2-2; perhaps TRBD2 as D (5 bases). V gave up 4 bases and J gave up 4 bases, with 14 bases separating them. The CDR3 has 15 residues. Germline V CDR1 and CDR2: SGHRS, YFSETQ. DNA of the CDR3: TGCGCCAGCAGCCCCCTGGCCGCGGGCACCGGGGAGCTGTTTTTT. It encodes CASSPLAAGTGELFF. Looking up the rest from reference TRBV5-1 and TRBJ2-2 gives the full variable domain: KAGVTQTPRYLIKTRGQQVTLSCSPISGHRSVSWYQQTPGQGLQFLFEYFSETQRNKGNFPGRFSGRQFSNSRSEMNVSTLELGDSALYLCASSPLAAGTGELFFGEGSRLTVL.

V usage is TRBV3-1 (or the pseudogene TRBV3-2) and J usage is TRBJ2-1; tentatively, D is TRBD2 (6 bases). This CDR3 region has 13 residues. In germline, CDR1 is LGHDT, CDR2 YNNKEL (reference sequence). With 3 bases removed from V and 9 bases from J, the gap between germline ends came to 12 bases. As DNA, the CDR3 is TGTGCCAGCAGCCACCGGGACTTAGGTGAGCAGTTCTTC. Amino acid sequence: CASSHRDLGEQFF.